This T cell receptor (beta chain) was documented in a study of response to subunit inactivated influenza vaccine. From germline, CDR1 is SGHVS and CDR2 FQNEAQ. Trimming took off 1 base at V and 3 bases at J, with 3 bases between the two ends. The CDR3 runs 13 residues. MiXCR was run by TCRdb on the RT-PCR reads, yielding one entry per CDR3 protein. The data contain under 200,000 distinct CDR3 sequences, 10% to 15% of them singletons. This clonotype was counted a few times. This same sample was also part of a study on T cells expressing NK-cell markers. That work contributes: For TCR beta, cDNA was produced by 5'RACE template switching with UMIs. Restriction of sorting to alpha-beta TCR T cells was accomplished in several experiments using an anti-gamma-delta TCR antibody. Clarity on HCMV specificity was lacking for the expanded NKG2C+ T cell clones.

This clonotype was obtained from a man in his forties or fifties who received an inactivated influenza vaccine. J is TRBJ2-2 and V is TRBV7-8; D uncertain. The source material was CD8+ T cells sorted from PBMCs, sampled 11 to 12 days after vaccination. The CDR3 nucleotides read TGTGCCAGCAGCTTAGGATACACCGGGGAGCTGTTTTTT. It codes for CASSLGYTGELFF.